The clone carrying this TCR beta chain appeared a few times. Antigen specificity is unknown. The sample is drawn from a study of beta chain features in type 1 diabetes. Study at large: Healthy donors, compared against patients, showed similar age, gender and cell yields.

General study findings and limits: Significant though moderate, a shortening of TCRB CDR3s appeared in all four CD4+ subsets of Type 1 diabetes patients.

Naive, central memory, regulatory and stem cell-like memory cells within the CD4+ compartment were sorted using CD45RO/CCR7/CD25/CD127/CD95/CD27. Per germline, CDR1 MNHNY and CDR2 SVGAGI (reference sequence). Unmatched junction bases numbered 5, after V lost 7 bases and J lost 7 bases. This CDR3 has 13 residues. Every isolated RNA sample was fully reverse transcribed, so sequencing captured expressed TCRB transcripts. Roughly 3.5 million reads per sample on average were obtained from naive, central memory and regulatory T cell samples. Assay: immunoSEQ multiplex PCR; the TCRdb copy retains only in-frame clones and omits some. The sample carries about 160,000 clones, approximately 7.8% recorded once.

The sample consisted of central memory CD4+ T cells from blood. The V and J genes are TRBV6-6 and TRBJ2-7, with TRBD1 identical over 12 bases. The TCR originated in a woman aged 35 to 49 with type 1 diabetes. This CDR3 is CASTGQGAREQYF. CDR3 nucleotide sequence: TGTGCCAGCACGGGACAGGGGGCGAGGGAGCAGTACTTC.